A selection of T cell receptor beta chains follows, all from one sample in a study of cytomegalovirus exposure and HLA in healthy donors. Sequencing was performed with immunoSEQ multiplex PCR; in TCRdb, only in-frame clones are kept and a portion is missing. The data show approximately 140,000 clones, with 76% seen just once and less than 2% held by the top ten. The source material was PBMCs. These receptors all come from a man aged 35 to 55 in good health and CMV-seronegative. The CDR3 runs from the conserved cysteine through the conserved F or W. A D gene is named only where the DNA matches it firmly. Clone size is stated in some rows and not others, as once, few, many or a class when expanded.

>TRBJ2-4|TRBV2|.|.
CASIYSGNIQYF
TGTGCCAGCATATATAGCGGAAACATTCAGTACTTC
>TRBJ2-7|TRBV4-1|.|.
CASSQGMGASYEQYF
TGCGCCAGCAGCCAAGGGATGGGGGCCTCCTACGAGCAGTACTTC
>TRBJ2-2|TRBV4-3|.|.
CASSPTGAGELFF
TGCGCCAGCAGCCCGACGGGGGCCGGGGAGCTGTTTTTT
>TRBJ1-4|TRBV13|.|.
CASSSLPNEKLFF
TGTGCCAGCAGCTCCCTTCCTAATGAAAAACTGTTTTTT
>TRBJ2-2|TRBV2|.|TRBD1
CASSGQGAKNTGELFF
TGTGCCAGCAGTGGGCAGGGGGCGAAGAACACCGGGGAGCTGTTTTTT
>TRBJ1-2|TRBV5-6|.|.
CASSLGAGANYGYTF
TGTGCCAGCAGCTTGGGGGCCGGGGCTAACTATGGCTACACCTTC
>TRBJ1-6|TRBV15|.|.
CATSGSSYNSPLHF
TGTGCCACCTCGGGGAGCTCCTATAATTCACCCCTCCACTTT
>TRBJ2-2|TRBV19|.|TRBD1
CASSKGQGAGTGELFF
TGTGCCAGTAGTAAGGGACAGGGAGCGGGCACCGGGGAGCTGTTTTTT
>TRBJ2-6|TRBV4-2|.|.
CASSQEGSSGANVLTF
TGTGCCAGCAGCCAAGAGGGGAGCTCTGGGGCCAACGTCCTGACTTTC
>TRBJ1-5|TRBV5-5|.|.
CASSLIALLGSQPQHF
TGTGCCAGCAGCTTAATAGCGCTCCTGGGGAGTCAGCCCCAGCATTTT
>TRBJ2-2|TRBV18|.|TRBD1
CASQGTAANTGELFF
TGTGCCAGCCAGGGGACAGCCGCGAACACCGGGGAGCTGTTTTTT
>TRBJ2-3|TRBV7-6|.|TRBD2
CASSSGLAGGPGTDTQYF
TGTGCCAGCAGCTCTGGACTAGCGGGAGGGCCGGGCACAGATACGCAGTATTTT
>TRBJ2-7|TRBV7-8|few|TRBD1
CASSQGQADSYEQYF
TGTGCCAGCAGCCAGGGACAGGCTGACTCCTACGAGCAGTACTTC
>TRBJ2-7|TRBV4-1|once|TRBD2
CASSSQSGSAYEQYF
TGCGCCAGCAGCTCCCAAAGCGGGAGCGCGTACGAGCAGTACTTC
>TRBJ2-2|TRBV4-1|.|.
CASSQIRQTNTGELFF
TGCGCCAGCAGCCAAATTAGACAGACGAACACCGGGGAGCTGTTTTTT
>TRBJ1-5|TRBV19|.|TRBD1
CASSRDSSSNQPQHF
TGTGCCAGTAGTAGGGACAGCTCTAGCAATCAGCCCCAGCATTTT
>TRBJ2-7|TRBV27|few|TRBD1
CASSLGTAYEQYF
TGTGCCAGCAGCTTGGGGACAGCCTACGAGCAGTACTTC
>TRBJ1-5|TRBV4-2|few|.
CASSQDGARAPPWPQHF
TGTGCCAGCAGCCAAGATGGAGCCAGGGCCCCCCCTTGGCCCCAGCATTTT
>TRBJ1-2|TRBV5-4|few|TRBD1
CATRTGYYGYTF
TGTGCCACCCGGACAGGGTACTATGGCTACACCTTC
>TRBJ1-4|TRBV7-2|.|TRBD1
CASSLTGSNEKLFF
TGTGCCAGCAGCTTGACAGGGTCTAATGAAAAACTGTTTTTT
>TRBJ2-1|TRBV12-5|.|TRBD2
CASGLATSGPYNEQFF
TGTGCTAGTGGTTTGGCTACTAGCGGGCCCTACAATGAGCAGTTCTTC
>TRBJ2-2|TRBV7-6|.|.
CASSLAAVTGELFF
TGTGCCAGCAGCTTAGCGGCGGTCACCGGGGAGCTGTTTTTT
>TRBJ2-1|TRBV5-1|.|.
CASSSFSGSNEQFF
TGCGCCAGCAGCTCGTTTTCCGGTTCCAATGAGCAGTTCTTC
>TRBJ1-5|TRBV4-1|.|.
CASSQDPGRQPQHF
TGCGCCAGCAGCCAAGACCCCGGGAGACAGCCCCAGCATTTT
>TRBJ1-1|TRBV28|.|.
CASSLESQGNTEAFF
TGTGCCAGCAGTTTGGAATCCCAGGGGAACACTGAAGCTTTCTTT
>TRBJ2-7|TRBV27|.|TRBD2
CASKLGLAAYEQYF
TGTGCCAGCAAATTGGGACTAGCGGCCTACGAGCAGTACTTC
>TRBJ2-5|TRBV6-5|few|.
CASSYARTYRSQYF
TGTGCCAGCAGTTACGCGAGGACATATCGTTCCCAGTACTTC
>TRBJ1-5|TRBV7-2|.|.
CASSFTPSNQPQHF
TGTGCCAGCAGCTTTACTCCTAGCAATCAGCCCCAGCATTTT
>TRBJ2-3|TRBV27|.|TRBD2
CASSLWGGIPAGGKTDTQYF
TGTGCCAGCAGTTTATGGGGGGGGATACCCGCGGGAGGTAAAACCGATACGCAGTATTTT